This TCR beta chain derives from a study of graft-versus-host responses after intestinal transplantation. The V end lost 0 bases, the J end lost 0 bases, and 10 bases lay between the germline ends. Germline values: CDR1 SGHRS, CDR2 YFSETQ. The CDR3 sequence is 15 residues long. Points on this clone: Its specificity is not known.

Produced via immunoSEQ multiplex PCR; TCRdb's table is partial and in-frame only. The sample contains about 99,000 clones, 87% of which appear only once. The input for sequencing was unstimulated CD4+ T cells sorted from spleen or lymph node cells, taken before intestinal transplant. The rearrangement joins TRBV5-1 to TRBJ2-7; D not certain. The TCR was taken from a human donor who received an intestinal transplant. The CDR3 loop is CASSLGQLPSYEQYF. CDR3 DNA sequence: TGCGCCAGCAGCTTGGGTCAGTTACCCTCCTACGAGCAGTACTTC.